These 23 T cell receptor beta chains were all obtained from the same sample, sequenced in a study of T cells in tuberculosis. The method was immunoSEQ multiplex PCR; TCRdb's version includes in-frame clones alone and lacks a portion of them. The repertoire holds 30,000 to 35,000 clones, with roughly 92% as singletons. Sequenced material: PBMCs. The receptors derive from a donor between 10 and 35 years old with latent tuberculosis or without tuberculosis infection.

The CDR3 sequence is CASSFGRWQGNEKLFF. For the CDR3, the DNA is TGTGCCAGCAGCTTTGGGCGGTGGCAGGGTAATGAAAAACTGTTTTTT. The chain joins TRBV5-6 to TRBJ1-4; tentative D call: TRBD1 (5 bases). The V gene's germline CDR1 is SGHDT and CDR2 YYEEEE. CDR3 length: 16 amino acids. V shed 2 bases and J shed 4 bases, with 15 bases lying between them.

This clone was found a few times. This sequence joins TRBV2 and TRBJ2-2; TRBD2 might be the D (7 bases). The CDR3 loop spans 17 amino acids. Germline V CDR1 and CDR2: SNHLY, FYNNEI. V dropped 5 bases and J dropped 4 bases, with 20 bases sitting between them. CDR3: CASSPWGGHLATGELFF. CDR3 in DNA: TGTGCCAGCAGTCCCTGGGGGGGACACCTGGCCACCGGGGAGCTGTTTTTT.

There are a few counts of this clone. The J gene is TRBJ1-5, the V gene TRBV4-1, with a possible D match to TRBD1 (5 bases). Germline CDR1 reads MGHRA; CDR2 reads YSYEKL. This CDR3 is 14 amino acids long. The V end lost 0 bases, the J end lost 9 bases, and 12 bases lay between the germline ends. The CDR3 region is CASSQDRAPGPQHF. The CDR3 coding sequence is TGCGCCAGCAGCCAAGACAGGGCGCCGGGGCCCCAGCATTTT.

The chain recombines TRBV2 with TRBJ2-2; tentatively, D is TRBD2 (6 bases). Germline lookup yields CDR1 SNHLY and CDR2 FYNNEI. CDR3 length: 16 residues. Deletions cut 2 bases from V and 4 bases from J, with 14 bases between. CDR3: CASSEMTKGGTGELFF. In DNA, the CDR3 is TGTGCCAGCAGTGAAATGACCAAGGGAGGCACCGGGGAGCTGTTTTTT.

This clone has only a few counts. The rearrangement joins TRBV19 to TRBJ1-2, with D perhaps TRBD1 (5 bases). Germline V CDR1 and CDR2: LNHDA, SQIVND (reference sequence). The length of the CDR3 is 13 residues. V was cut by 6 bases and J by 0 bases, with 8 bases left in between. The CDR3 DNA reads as TGTGCCAGTAGACGACAGTCTAACTATGGCTACACCTTC. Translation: CASRRQSNYGYTF.

The CDR3 nucleotides are TGTGCCAGCAGCCAGTCTCTTCTAGCTCATGAGCAGTTCTTC. Protein sequence: CASSQSLLAHEQFF. V and J are TRBV14 and TRBJ2-1, with a weak D call TRBD2 (5 bases). Germline V lookup: CDR1 SGHDN, CDR2 FVKESK. The CDR3 is made up of 14 amino acids. Between the trimmed V and J ends, which lost 3 bases and 8 bases, there was a span of 14 bases.

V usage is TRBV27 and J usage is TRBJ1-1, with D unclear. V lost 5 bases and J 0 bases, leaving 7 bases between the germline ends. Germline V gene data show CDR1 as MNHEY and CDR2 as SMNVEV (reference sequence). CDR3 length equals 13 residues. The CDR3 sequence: CASSLALNTEAFF. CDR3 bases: TGTGCCAGCAGTCTAGCACTGAACACTGAAGCTTTCTTT.

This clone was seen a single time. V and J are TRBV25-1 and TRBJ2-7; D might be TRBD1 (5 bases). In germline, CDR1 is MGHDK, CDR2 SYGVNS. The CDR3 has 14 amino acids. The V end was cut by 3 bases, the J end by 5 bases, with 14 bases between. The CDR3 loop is CASSEETVLDEQYF. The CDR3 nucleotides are TGTGCCAGCAGTGAGGAGACAGTATTGGACGAGCAGTACTTC.

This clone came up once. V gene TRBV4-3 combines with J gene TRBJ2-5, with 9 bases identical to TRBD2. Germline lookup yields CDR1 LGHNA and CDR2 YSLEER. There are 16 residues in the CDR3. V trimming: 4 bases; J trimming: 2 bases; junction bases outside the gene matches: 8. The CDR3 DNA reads TGCGCCAGCAGCCGCCGACTAGCGGAGACTCAAGAGACCCAGTACTTC. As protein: CASSRRLAETQETQYF.

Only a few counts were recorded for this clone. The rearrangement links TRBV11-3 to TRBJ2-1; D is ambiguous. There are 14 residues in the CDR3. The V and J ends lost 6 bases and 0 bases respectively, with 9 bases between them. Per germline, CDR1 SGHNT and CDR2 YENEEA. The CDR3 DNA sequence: TGTGCCAGCAGTCCTGGCCTCTCCTACAATGAGCAGTTCTTC. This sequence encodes CASSPGLSYNEQFF.

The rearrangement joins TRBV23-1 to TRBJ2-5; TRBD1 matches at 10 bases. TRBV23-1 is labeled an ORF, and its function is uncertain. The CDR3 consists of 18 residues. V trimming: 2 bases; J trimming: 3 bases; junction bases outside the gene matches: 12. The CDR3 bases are TGCGCCAGCAGTCAAGAAGTATCCCTAGGGACAGGGGAAGAGACCCAGTACTTC. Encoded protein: CASSQEVSLGTGEETQYF.

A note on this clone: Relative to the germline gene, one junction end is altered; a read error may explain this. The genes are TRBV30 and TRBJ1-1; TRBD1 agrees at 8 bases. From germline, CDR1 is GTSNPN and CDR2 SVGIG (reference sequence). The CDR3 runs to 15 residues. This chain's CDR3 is CAWSSLNRGNSEAFF. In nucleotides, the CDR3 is TGTGCCTGGTCCTCCCTTAACAGGGGGAACAGTGAAGCTTTCTTT.

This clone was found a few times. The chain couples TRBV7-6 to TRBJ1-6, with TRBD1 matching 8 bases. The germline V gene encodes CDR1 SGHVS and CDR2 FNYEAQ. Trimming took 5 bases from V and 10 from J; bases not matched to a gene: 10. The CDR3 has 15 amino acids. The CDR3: CASSPTGGNESPLHF. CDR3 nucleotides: TGTGCCAGCAGCCCTACAGGGGGGAACGAGTCACCCCTCCACTTT.

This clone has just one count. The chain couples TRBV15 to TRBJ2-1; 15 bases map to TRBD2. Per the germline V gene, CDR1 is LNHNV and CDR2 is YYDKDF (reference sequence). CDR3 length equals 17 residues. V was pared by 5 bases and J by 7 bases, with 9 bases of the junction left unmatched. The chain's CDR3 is CATSSNYGTSGGNEQFF. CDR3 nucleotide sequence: TGTGCCACCAGCTCTAACTACGGGACTAGCGGGGGGAATGAGCAGTTCTTC.

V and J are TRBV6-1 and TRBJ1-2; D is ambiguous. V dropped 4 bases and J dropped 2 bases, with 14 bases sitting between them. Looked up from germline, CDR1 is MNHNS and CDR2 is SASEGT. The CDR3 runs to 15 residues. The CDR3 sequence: CASSVGAGWNYGYTF. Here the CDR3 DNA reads TGTGCCAGCAGTGTAGGAGCGGGGTGGAACTATGGCTACACCTTC.

CDR3 nucleotide sequence: TGTGCCGGCAATTACCTAGCGGGGAGGACAGATACGCAGTATTTT. Its protein is CAGNYLAGRTDTQYF. The rearrangement links TRBV2 to TRBJ2-3; 9 bases are shared with TRBD2. Trimming cost V 11 bases and J 3 bases; bases outside gene matches: 12. Germline lookup yields CDR1 SNHLY and CDR2 FYNNEI. The CDR3 consists of 15 residues.

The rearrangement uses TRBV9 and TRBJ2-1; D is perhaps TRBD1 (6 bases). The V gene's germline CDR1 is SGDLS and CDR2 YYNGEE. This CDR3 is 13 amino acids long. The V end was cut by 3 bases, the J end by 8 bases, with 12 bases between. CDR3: CASSASYRDEQFF. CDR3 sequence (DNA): TGTGCCAGCAGCGCCTCATACAGGGATGAGCAGTTCTTC.

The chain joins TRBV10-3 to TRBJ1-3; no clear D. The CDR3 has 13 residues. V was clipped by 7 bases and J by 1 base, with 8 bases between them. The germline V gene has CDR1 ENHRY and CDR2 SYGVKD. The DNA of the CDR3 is TGTGCCATCACTGGGCAGTCTGGAAACACCATATATTTT. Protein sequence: CAITGQSGNTIYF.

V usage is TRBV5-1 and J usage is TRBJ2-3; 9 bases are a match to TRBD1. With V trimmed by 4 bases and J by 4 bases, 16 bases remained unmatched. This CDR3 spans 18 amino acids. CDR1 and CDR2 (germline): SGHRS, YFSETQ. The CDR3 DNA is TGCGCCAGCAGCCGCGGTGCGACAGGGGGTCAGCTAGCAGATACGCAGTATTTT. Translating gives CASSRGATGGQLADTQYF.

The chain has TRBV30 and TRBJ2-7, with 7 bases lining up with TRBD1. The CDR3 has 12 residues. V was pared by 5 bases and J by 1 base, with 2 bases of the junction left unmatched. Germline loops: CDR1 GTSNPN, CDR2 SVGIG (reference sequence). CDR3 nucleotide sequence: TGTGCCTGGGACAGGGTTTCCTACGAGCAGTACTTC. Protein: CAWDRVSYEQYF.

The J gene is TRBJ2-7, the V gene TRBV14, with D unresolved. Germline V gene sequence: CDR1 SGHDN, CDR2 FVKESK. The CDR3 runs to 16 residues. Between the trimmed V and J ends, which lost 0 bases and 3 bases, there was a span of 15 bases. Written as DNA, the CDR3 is TGTGCCAGCAGCCAAGATCGTGAGACACCCCTCTACGAGCAGTACTTC. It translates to CASSQDRETPLYEQYF.

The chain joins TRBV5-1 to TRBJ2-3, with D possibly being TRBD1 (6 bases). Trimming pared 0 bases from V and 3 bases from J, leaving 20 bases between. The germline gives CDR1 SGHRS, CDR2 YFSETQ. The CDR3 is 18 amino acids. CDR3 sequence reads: CASSLVHFTGYATDTQYF. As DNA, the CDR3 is TGCGCCAGCAGCTTGGTGCATTTTACAGGGTATGCAACAGATACGCAGTATTTT. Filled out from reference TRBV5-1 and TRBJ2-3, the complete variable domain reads KAGVTQTPRYLIKTRGQQVTLSCSPISGHRSVSWYQQTPGQGLQFLFEYFSETQRNKGNFPGRFSGRQFSNSRSEMNVSTLELGDSALYLCASSLVHFTGYATDTQYFGPGTRLTVL.

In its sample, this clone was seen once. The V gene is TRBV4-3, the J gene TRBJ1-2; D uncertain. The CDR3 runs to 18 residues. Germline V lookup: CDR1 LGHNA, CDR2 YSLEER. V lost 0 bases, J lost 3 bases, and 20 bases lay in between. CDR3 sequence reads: CASSQEFYYFSPYYGYTF. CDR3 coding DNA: TGCGCCAGCAGCCAAGAATTCTACTACTTCAGCCCCTACTATGGCTACACCTTC.